The present TCR beta chain was sequenced within a study of OX40 agonist ivuxolimab in advanced cancers. Study-wide context: Ivuxolimab is an agonistic anti-OX40 (CD134) antibody, and patients were treated with it.

The method was immunoSEQ multiplex PCR; TCRdb's version includes in-frame clones alone and lacks a portion of them. The repertoire holds 77,000 or so clones, with over 70% as singletons. Germline CDR1 and CDR2: LNHNV and YYDKDF (reference sequence). Unmatched junction bases numbered 11, after V lost 0 bases and J lost 5 bases. CDR3 size: 17 residues. Study-wide findings and caveats: The antigens recognized by the expanded peripheral T cells, that is their antigen specificity, were not determined. Within 6 weeks, CD4+ and CD8+ blood T cells expanded clonally at 0.1 to 3.0 mg/kg. Partial responders treated at 0.1-3.0 mg/kg exhibited clonal expansion among the lowest measured.

With regard to this clone: Its antigen is as yet unknown.

Sequencing was performed on CD4+ or CD8+ T cells sorted from blood, taken in a trial of the OX40 agonist ivuxolimab. The TCR comes from an adult with an advanced solid tumor such as melanoma, head and neck, liver or kidney cancer. The V and J genes are TRBV15 and TRBJ1-2, with TRBD1 identical over 8 bases. The CDR3 region has the DNA TGTGCCACCAGCAGAGACTTAGGACAGGGAGGGACGTATGGCTACACCTTC. Amino acids: CATSRDLGQGGTYGYTF.